The 14 T cell receptor beta chains below were found in one sample sequenced in a study of CD8+ T cells in alopecia areata. Isolated RNA was reverse transcribed into cDNA used as the sequencing template. TCRdb's copy holds only in-frame clones and misses some; the assay was immunoSEQ multiplex PCR. Here the sample spans approximately 30,000 clones, approximately 58% being singletons. The material sequenced was NKG2D-high CD8+ T cells sorted from blood. These receptors all stem from a human donor with alopecia areata.

The CDR3 DNA is TGCGCCAGCAGCCAGGGGGGGGGAGAAAGGGCCTACGAGCAGTACTTC. It encodes CASSQGGGERAYEQYF. The chain recombines TRBV4-3 with TRBJ2-7, with 7 bases identical to TRBD2. The V and J ends lost 3 bases and 2 bases, in that order; junction bases with no gene match: 10. Germline CDR1 is LGHNA and CDR2 is YSLEER. This CDR3 spans 16 amino acids.

A single count supports this clone. The chain combines TRBV29-1 with TRBJ1-2, with D possibly being TRBD1 (5 bases). Germline CDR1 is SQVTM and CDR2 is ANQGSEA. V was trimmed by 3 bases and J by 8 bases, leaving 10 bases between them. The CDR3 sequence is 11 residues long. CDR3 amino acids: CSVEGGDGYTF. In nucleotides, the CDR3 is TGCAGCGTTGAGGGGGGGGACGGCTACACCTTC.

The chain combines TRBV7-9 with TRBJ2-1; D is perhaps TRBD1 (5 bases). Germline-derived CDR1 and CDR2 are SEHNR and FQNEAQ (reference sequence). V was shortened by 4 bases and J by 4 bases, with 8 bases between the two germline ends. This CDR3 has 13 amino acids. The CDR3 here is CASSSWTYNEQFF. In DNA form, the CDR3 reads TGTGCCAGCAGCTCATGGACATACAATGAGCAGTTCTTC.

This clone has more than one count but fewer than ten. The rearrangement joins TRBV5-1 to TRBJ1-1; D ambiguous. V lost 0 bases and J lost 4, with 13 bases in between. The germline V gene has CDR1 SGHRS and CDR2 YFSETQ. The CDR3 runs 15 residues. CDR3 amino acids: CASSLGWGEGTEAFF. Here the CDR3 DNA reads TGCGCCAGCAGCTTGGGCTGGGGTGAGGGCACTGAAGCTTTCTTT.

V gene TRBV29-1 combines with J gene TRBJ1-2, with D perhaps TRBD1 (5 bases). Per the germline V gene, CDR1 is SQVTM and CDR2 is ANQGSEA. V gave up 4 bases and J gave up 6 bases, with 24 bases separating them. The CDR3 has 16 residues. The CDR3 DNA reads as TGCAGCGTTGTGGGGGGGTTTTTTGGGATTACTGATGGCTACACCTTC. Encoded protein: CSVVGGFFGITDGYTF.

The rearrangement uses TRBV6-1 and TRBJ2-7; D is perhaps TRBD2 (5 bases). The germline CDR1 and CDR2 sequences are MNHNS and SASEGT. This CDR3 has 14 amino acids. Trimming pared 6 bases from V and 8 bases from J, leaving 20 bases between. CDR3 bases: TGTGCCAGCAGCGAGTTCGGGGTCGGAGCAAAGCAGTACTTC. Amino acid sequence: CASSEFGVGAKQYF.

The V and J genes are TRBV4-3 and TRBJ2-4; D is perhaps TRBD1 or TRBD2 (6 bases each). Per germline, CDR1 LGHNA and CDR2 YSLEER. Trimming shortened V by 3 bases and J by 4 bases, and 22 bases separated the two germline ends. The CDR3 contains 18 residues. CDR3 amino acids: CASSQATDLGGMKNIQYF. Here the CDR3 DNA reads TGCGCCAGCAGCCAGGCCACCGATTTAGGGGGGATGAAAAACATTCAGTACTTC.

V gene TRBV5-1 combines with J gene TRBJ2-3, with TRBD2 matching over 7 bases. The CDR3 has 15 amino acids. Germline V CDR1 and CDR2: SGHRS, YFSETQ. V shed 4 bases, J shed 4 bases, and the junction held 9 bases outside the gene matches. The CDR3 sequence is CASSLPGGRPDTQYF. The CDR3 coding sequence is TGCGCCAGCAGCCTCCCTGGCGGGAGACCAGATACGCAGTATTTT.

The CDR3 spells CASSQDSTGLREQYF. The CDR3 DNA reads TGCGCCAGCAGCCAAGATTCGACAGGGCTTAGGGAGCAGTACTTC. V usage is TRBV4-1 and J usage is TRBJ2-7, with TRBD1 identical over 7 bases. CDR1 and CDR2 (germline): MGHRA, YSYEKL. This CDR3 has 15 amino acids. Trimming removed 0 bases from V and 7 bases from J; junction bases left unmatched: 9.

V and J are TRBV19 and TRBJ2-7, with D perhaps TRBD1 (6 bases). CDR1 and CDR2 from the germline V gene are LNHDA and SQIVND (reference sequence). The CDR3 runs to 12 residues. V lost 7 bases to trimming and J lost 3 bases, with 10 bases between them. The CDR3 sequence is CASTSTGYEQYF. The CDR3 nucleotides read TGTGCCAGTACCTCGACAGGCTACGAGCAGTACTTC.

The sample holds a few counts of this clone. The CDR3 here is CASSEPGQGIHEQYF. The CDR3 DNA follows: TGTGCCAGCAGTGAACCGGGACAGGGAATTCACGAGCAGTACTTC. This chain links TRBV25-1 with TRBJ2-7, with TRBD1 identical over 9 bases. J lost 5 bases, V lost 2 bases, and 7 bases had no gene match. CDR1 and CDR2 from the germline V gene are MGHDK and SYGVNS. This CDR3 spans 15 amino acids.

This clone was observed a few times. CDR3 bases: TGTGCCAGCAGTGATCCCGGACAGGGCTACGAGCAGTACTTC. It codes for CASSDPGQGYEQYF. The rearrangement uses TRBV25-1 and TRBJ2-7; 8 bases map to TRBD1. The junction had 4 bases not matched to a gene; V was cut back by 3 bases and J by 3 bases. CDR1 is MGHDK, CDR2 SYGVNS, per germline. The CDR3 contains 14 residues.

This clone showed up just a few times. The V and J genes are TRBV29-1 and TRBJ1-2; D is uncertain. The germline V and J ends were trimmed by 6 bases and 2 bases, with 7 bases remaining between them. Germline lookup yields CDR1 SQVTM and CDR2 ANQGSEA. The CDR3 contains 11 residues. The CDR3 reads CSVELNYGYTF. The CDR3 nucleotides read TGCAGCGTGGAGCTAAACTATGGCTACACCTTC.

This clone was seen a few times. V gene TRBV29-1 combines with J gene TRBJ2-7; D is ambiguous. V shed 6 bases and J shed 6 bases, with 18 bases lying between them. This CDR3 is built from 13 residues. CDR1 SQVTM and CDR2 ANQGSEA come from the germline V gene. The CDR3 is CSVEDGLPGEQYF. The CDR3 DNA is TGCAGCGTAGAGGACGGGCTCCCCGGCGAGCAGTACTTC.